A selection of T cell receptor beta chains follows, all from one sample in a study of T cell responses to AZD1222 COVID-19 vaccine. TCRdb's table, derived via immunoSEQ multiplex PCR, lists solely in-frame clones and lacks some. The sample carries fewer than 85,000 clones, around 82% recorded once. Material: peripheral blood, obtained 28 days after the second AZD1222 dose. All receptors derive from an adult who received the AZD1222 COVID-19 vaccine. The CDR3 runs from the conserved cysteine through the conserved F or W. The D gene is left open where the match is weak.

cdr3_aa: CASSRDSSGNTIYF
v_call: TRBV14
d_call: TRBD1

cdr3_aa: CASTLPKERGYGYTF
v_call: TRBV28
d_call: .

cdr3_aa: CASSTGTVNTEAFF
v_call: TRBV5-4
d_call: .

cdr3_aa: CASTPSMTGGLGELFF
v_call: TRBV5-6
d_call: TRBD2

cdr3_aa: CASSLGQPGAGELFF
v_call: TRBV7-3
d_call: .

cdr3_aa: CASSPRTSAFYEQYF
v_call: TRBV11-1
d_call: TRBD2

cdr3_aa: CATKPGQGSQNEKLFF
v_call: TRBV24-1
d_call: TRBD1

cdr3_aa: CASSRGGAGFNYGYTF
v_call: TRBV28
d_call: .

cdr3_aa: CASSVGNSPAYNEQFF
v_call: TRBV5-6
d_call: .

cdr3_aa: CATLDSMNTEAFF
v_call: TRBV27
d_call: .

cdr3_aa: CATGQTTNEKLFF
v_call: TRBV27
d_call: .

cdr3_aa: CASSQVREQPQHF
v_call: TRBV3-1/TRBV3-2
d_call: .

cdr3_aa: CASSQVGREQFF
v_call: TRBV4-2
d_call: .